This T cell receptor beta chain emerged from a study of CD8 T cells in ankylosing spondylitis. Points on this clonotype: As yet, its antigen is unknown.

Overall study findings and caveats: Blood of patients with ankylosing spondylitis appeared to be characterized by a TCR beta motif of several highly homologous variants. From matched ankylosing spondylitis synovial fluid, disease-linked clones were reportedly recovered at significantly enriched levels.

With molecular barcodes, quantitative 5'-RACE was used to make the TCR beta libraries. MiXCR, applied by TCRdb to the 5' RACE reads, yields one record per CDR3 protein. The sample shows under 950,000 distinct CDR3 sequences, around 20% of them seen only once. With V trimmed by 6 bases and J by 4 bases, 8 bases remained unmatched. Germline lookup yields CDR1 DFQATT and CDR2 SNEGSKA (reference sequence). The CDR3 is 14 amino acids. The receptor's source is a male donor with ankylosing spondylitis. Sample: blood, either unsorted or a sorted T cell fraction (not recorded which). The chain recombines TRBV20-1 with TRBJ1-2; 10 bases align to TRBD1. In DNA, the CDR3 is TGCAGTGCCGGGACAGGGGTTACCAGCTATGGCTACACCTTC. Translated, it gives CSAGTGVTSYGYTF.